This T cell receptor (beta chain) originates from a study of blood T cell repertoires in COVID-19. Study summary: From the United States, Italy and Spain came samples of acute and convalescent COVID-19. From T cells, B-cell-depleted T cells, or PBMCs came the material, which was cDNA or gDNA.

Study processing details: Estimation of nucleated cell counts relied on the amplification of reference gene primers. Repertoires were generated with immunoSEQ multiplex PCR, while TCRdb's copy carries only in-frame clones and drops some. V and J calls and clone size are as listed in that table; D and trimming were resolved from the DNA. The sample has a few hundred thousand clones; around 80% are singletons. Sequenced: peripheral blood. The origin of this receptor is a woman aged 45-65 years with acute or convalescent COVID-19.

Here the CDR3 reads CATSDRRVSGYTF. As DNA, the CDR3 is TGTGCCACCAGTGACCGCAGGGTGTCTGGCTACACCTTC. The rearrangement uses TRBV24-1 and TRBJ1-2, with a tentative D call TRBD1 (5 bases). Germline values: CDR1 KGHDR, CDR2 SFDVKD. Trimming took off 4 bases at V and 7 bases at J, with 12 bases between the two ends. The CDR3 runs 13 residues.